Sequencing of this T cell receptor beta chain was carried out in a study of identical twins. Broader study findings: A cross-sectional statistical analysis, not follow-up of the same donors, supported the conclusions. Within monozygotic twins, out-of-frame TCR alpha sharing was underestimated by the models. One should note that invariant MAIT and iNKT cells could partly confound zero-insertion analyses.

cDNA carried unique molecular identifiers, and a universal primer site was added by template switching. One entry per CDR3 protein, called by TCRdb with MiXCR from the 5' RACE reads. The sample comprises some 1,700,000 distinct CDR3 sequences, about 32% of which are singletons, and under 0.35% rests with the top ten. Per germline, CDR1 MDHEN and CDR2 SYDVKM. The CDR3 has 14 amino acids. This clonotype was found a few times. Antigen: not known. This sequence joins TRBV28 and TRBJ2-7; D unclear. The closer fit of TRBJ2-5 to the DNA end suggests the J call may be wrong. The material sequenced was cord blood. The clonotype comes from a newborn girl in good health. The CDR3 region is CASSPGMIIGTQYF. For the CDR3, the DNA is TGTGCCAGCAGTCCCGGTATGATCATTGGGACCCAGTACTTC.